The T cell receptor beta chain under discussion was sequenced for a study of cytomegalovirus exposure and HLA in healthy donors (dated by TCRdb to about 2017). In the study overall: An earlier analysis of a few hundred of the donors reported about 300 Gb of sequence data and 95 million to 140 million unique TCR beta sequences obtained from some 200 million T cells. An early release covering roughly 600 HLA-typed donors comprised about 300 gigabases of sequencing data and around 86 million unique TCR sequences. Of the approximately 370 genotyped donors, less than 90% were placed in the genetic ancestry cluster associated with self-reported Caucasian donors. The aim of the study was to test whether cataloging public T cell receptors could identify signatures of past pathogen exposure. The T cell repertoires of 670 or so subjects were profiled by immunosequencing and related to cytomegalovirus serostatus. Along with the approximately 670-subject first cohort, a separate validation cohort of around 110 different subjects was used. To predict cytomegalovirus infection status, the study brought together high-throughput TCR immunosequencing, statistical association of individual TCRs with disease status, and machine learning. In a later analysis, previously published TCR beta repertoires from several hundred donors were re-analyzed and high-resolution HLA genotyping was added so that TCR occurrence patterns could be studied. Rather than drawing on any new phenotypic data, the later analysis identified candidate immune exposures from TCR beta sequences and the way those sequences occurred across donors. An earlier analysis of 450 to 750 of the donors used high-throughput TCR beta sequencing to judge whether each TCR beta V gene segment behaved as functional or pseudogenic. Donor age, sex, ethnicity and CMV serostatus were compiled together with the repertoire data. Genome-wide SNP genotypes for about 65% of the roughly 670 donors were used in a later genetic analysis, which treated that subset as a discovery cohort. Every repertoire in the discovery cohort had been generated on one and the same sequencing platform. HLA typing included class I and class II loci at four-digit resolution. Typing coverage varied by locus: about 620-640 donors for A, B, C, DRB1 and DQB1; roughly 520 for DQA1; approximately 610 for DPA1; 450 to 480 for DPB1. Roughly 5 DR-DQ haplotypes were handled as single units for association and clustering because linkage in the cohort was strong. On average, roughly 200,000 unique TCR beta nucleotide sequences were sequenced per donor among a few hundred genotyped donors of the cohort, with approximately 18% of those sequences being non-productive.

Library construction relied on the immunoSEQ multiplex PCR assay. The multiplex PCR relied on a mix of 60 forward primers for TCR Vbeta segments and 13 reverse primers for TCR Jbeta segments. A multiplex PCR assay on genomic DNA amplified the CDR3 region of rearranged TCR beta genes. The Illumina HiSeq System was used to sequence the amplified TCR beta libraries as 87-base-pair reads. Regarding the original processing steps: Across the 500 to 750 repertoires, a later analysis counted roughly 84 million unique TCR beta chains, around 11 million of which were shared by at least two donors. A nearest-neighbor algorithm error-corrected the raw reads and collapsed the reads into unique sequences, merging closely related sequences to remove PCR and sequencing errors. To assign V, D and J gene segments, CDR3 sequences were aligned to IMGT reference sequences. For a sequence to be retained, a match of at least six nucleotides was required to both a V gene segment and a J gene segment. A rearrangement was called productive if the CDR3 had no stop codons and remained in frame with V and J, and every other rearrangement was called non-productive. Following IMGT convention, CDR3 was defined as the stretch from the second conserved V-encoded cysteine to the conserved J-encoded phenylalanine. In an earlier analysis of roughly 580 of the donors, sequences lacking an unambiguous match to a single V gene segment were excluded. An earlier analysis of fewer than 650 of the donors classified V segments as functional when productive rearrangements were above 56.7% and as segregating when the standard deviation between donors was above 5%. To diagnose cytomegalovirus status from the catalog of TCR beta chain sequences, a statistical classification framework was built. In a later analysis, TCR nucleotide sequences were compared against IMGT/GENE-DB human TR gene sequences so that V and J genes could be assigned. In a later analysis, CDR3 sequences and most-parsimonious VDJ recombination scenarios were assigned using the TCRdist pipeline. In a later analysis, each TCR beta chain was defined by its CDR3 amino acid sequence together with its V-gene family, and reads lacking a unique V-gene family were excluded. As a way to deal with suspected cross-contamination and a sequencing artifact, a later analysis dropped 592 nucleotide sequences that were highly shared and had low generation probability. In a later analysis, a clonal expansion index was calculated for each public chain from normalized within-repertoire ranks of inferred template counts. In a later analysis, generation probabilities were computed using a VDJ recombination model fitted to out-of-frame rearrangements, and the results were checked against IGoR. Hypergeometric tests were used in a later analysis to score TCR-TCR, TCR-HLA and TCR-CMV co-occurrence, with a repertoire-size bias correction applied to the TCR pairs. To estimate false discovery rates, a later analysis permuted the HLA or CMV assignments 20 times. In a later analysis, co-occurring TCRs were grouped using DBSCAN, and TCRdist sequence similarity was added for clustering within HLA-allele-positive subsets. Repertoires with fewer than 30,000 or more than 120,000 public chains, plus five repertoires with anomalous nucleotide sharing, were excluded from co-occurrence clustering. Imported from immuneACCESS, the table was reduced by TCRdb to in-frame sequences with V and J called. These copies leave out some clones; in studies compared against another copy, an unresolved V gene accounts for under half, and the cause of the remainder is not known. V and J calls and clone size follow that table, whereas D and trimming were derived from the DNA. The sample data list around 120,000 clones, and less than 85% of these were observed just once. Of the sample, around 3.9% is held by the ten largest clones.

In total, 600 or so healthy bone marrow donors made up the cohort. All cohort members were sampled while nominally healthy, although unrecorded immune exposures were likely present. The donor was CMV seronegative and was included in the group of hundreds of seronegative cohort members. Each donor provided a peripheral blood sample, and peripheral blood mononuclear cells were used for TCR beta sequencing. The Qiagen DNeasy Blood Extraction Kit was used to extract genomic DNA from the blood cell samples. The paper's findings and limits, for the study overall: A total of 164 TCR beta chains were listed by the study as associated with cytomegalovirus. In a later analysis, HLA-associated TCR beta chains showed more clonal expansion and lower generation probabilities than non-associated chains that were equally common. Strong co-occurrence of HLA alleles, especially DR and DQ, made assigning TCR associations to individual alleles difficult. The authors suggested that the approach could potentially be extended to other disease states and immunological phenotypes. In vitro tests confirmed that a few of the cytomegalovirus-associated TCR beta chains recognize cytomegalovirus antigens. Immune exposure information for the cohort was limited to CMV serostatus. A later analysis reported that several top co-occurrence clusters appeared linked to parvovirus B19, influenza, CMV and Epstein-Barr virus. Broadly in line with IMGT annotations, most TCR beta V segments showed up in productive rearrangements about 87% or about 30% of the time in an earlier analysis of some 590 of the donors. A further reported finding was that TCR beta sequences accurately predicted the HLA-A and HLA-B alleles for most subjects in the first cohort. Sequencing depth was assumed to be roughly uniform across donors in the presence/absence analyses, though that assumption may not hold. A cluster of highly shared sequence variants was judged likely to be a technical artifact of the sequencing pipeline. Across donors, most TCR sequences were observed very rarely, whereas some public TCRs were present in many individuals. Only TCR beta chains were sequenced in this cohort, and the absence of alpha or paired-chain data limited detectable features. At a false discovery rate of 0.05, a later analysis linked approximately 18,000 TCR beta sequences to specific HLA alleles. Most CMV-associated TCR beta chains appeared to be HLA-restricted in a later analysis, and the HLA associations seemed to be driven largely by CMV exposure. Because the 87-base-pair reads could not distinguish some IMGT-functional V segments, including TRBV6-2 and TRBV6-3, those segments were excluded. In a later genetic analysis, a missense DCLRE1C variant was associated with V-gene and J-gene trimming of TCR beta chains, and the association was replicated in an independent cohort. In a later analysis, the rate of TCR association differed among HLA loci, with DRB1 alleles having the most associated TCRs and HLA-C alleles having the fewest. The classifier was reported to diagnose cytomegalovirus status with high specificity and sensitivity in both the original and validation cohorts. Correlated functional status among segregating V segments might reflect linkage disequilibrium, but an unknown experimental factor could not be ruled out. In a later genetic analysis, fewer N-insertions in productive TCRs were reported among donors in an Asian-associated ancestry cluster than the roughly 640-donor mean. Because some donors lacked HLA typing at each locus, the association tests relied only on the typed subset. Because counts were too low, approximately 15 rarely observed V segments, including chromosome 9 orphons, were excluded from the earlier analysis of around 590 of the donors.

Taken from cysteine to phenylalanine, the CDR3 has 16 residues. Just the 48-base CDR3 DNA is kept, in frame starting at base 1. CDR1 and CDR2 (LNHDA, SQIVND) derive from the germline V gene (reference sequence). The junction shows trimming of 0 bases on V and 8 bases on J, and the gene matches do not reach 6 bases of it. A note on this clone: This clone's antigen is unknown. Base qualities are not provided; no much larger clone lies one nucleotide away.

The origin of this receptor is a woman in her 40s in good health and CMV-seronegative. The sequenced sample consisted of PBMCs. The rearrangement joined TRBV19 to TRBJ1-4, with TRBD1 identical over 10 junction bases. CDR3 protein: CASSIEGGTGAEKLFF. The DNA is TGTGCCAGTAGTATAGAAGGCGGGACAGGGGCGGAAAAACTGTTTTTT.